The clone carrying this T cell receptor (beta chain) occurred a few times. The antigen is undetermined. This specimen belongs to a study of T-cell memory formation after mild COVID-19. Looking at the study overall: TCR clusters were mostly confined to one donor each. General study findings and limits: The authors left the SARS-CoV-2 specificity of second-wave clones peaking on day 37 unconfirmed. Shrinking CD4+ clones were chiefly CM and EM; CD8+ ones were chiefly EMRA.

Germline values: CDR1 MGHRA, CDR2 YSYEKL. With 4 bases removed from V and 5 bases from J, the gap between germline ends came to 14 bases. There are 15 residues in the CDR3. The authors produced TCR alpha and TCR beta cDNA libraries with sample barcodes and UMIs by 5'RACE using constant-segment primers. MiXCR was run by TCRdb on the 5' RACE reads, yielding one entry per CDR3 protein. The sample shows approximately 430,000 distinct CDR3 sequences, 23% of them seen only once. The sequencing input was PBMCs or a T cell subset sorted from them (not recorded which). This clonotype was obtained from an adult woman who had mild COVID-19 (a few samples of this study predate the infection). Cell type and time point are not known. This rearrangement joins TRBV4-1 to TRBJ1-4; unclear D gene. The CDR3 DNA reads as TGCGCCAGCAGCCCGACCCCGGGAAGCAATGAAAAACTGTTTTTT. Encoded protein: CASSPTPGSNEKLFF.